This paragraph reports one TCR beta chain. This sample was taken from a study of technical replicates of blood from several donors. Looked up from germline, CDR1 is SGHDT and CDR2 is YYEEEE. The CDR3 is 15 amino acids. Trimming cost V 0 bases and J 0 bases, with 9 bases left between them. The protocol was immunoSEQ multiplex PCR, while the TCRdb copy is restricted to in-frame clones and leaves out a portion. The sample includes over 50,000 clones, around 84% seen only once; the top ten take under 6.5%. The chain combines TRBV5-6 with TRBJ1-1; TRBD1 is a possible D gene (5 bases). This clonotype originated in a human donor in good health. Some clones in this sample may be carry-over from other donors' samples. Sequenced: PBMCs. The CDR3 loop reads CASSLGGLMNTEAFF. DNA of the CDR3: TGTGCCAGCAGCTTGGGGGGACTTATGAACACTGAAGCTTTCTTT.